Below, one T cell receptor (beta chain) is given with its context. Its cognate antigen is unknown. Template switching added a universal primer site; cDNA carried unique molecular identifiers. TCRdb reprocessed the 5' RACE reads via MiXCR and lists one record per CDR3 protein. This sample has 400,000 to 550,000 distinct CDR3 sequences, with roughly a fifth found just once. The germline V and J ends were trimmed by 5 bases and 2 bases, with 15 bases remaining between them. The CDR3 has 15 amino acids. The data derive from a study of identical twins. Study-level points and caveats: For cord blood, abundant beta clonotypes had fewer insertions, unlike memory repertoires, which showed none.

The same sample was also studied in work on T cells expressing NK-cell markers.

The chain recombines TRBV12-3 or TRBV12-4 with TRBJ1-1; D is perhaps TRBD1 (6 bases). Sequenced sample: CD4+ T cells sorted from blood. The clonotype comes from a woman aged 18-35 years in good health. In nucleotides, the CDR3 is TGTGCCAGCAGTCCCCGAGGGGGGGTCAACACTGAAGCTTTCTTT. It is translated as CASSPRGGVNTEAFF.